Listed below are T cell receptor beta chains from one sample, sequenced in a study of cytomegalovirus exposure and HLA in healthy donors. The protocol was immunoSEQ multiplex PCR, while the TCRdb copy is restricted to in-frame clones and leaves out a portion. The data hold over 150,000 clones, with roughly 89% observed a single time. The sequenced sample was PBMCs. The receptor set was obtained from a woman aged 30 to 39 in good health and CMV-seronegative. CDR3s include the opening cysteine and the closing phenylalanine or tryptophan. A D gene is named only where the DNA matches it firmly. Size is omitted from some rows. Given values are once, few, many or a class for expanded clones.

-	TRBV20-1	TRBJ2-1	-	TGCAGTGCGAGAGGCGTCAATGAGCAGTTCTTC	CSARGVNEQFF
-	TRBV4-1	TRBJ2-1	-	TGCGCCAGCAGCCAAGCCTACTCCTCTATAATGTTCTTC	CASSQAYSSIMFF
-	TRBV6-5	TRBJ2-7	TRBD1	TGTGCCAGCAGCGGAAAAGGGGGACAGAGCTACGAGCAGTACTTC	CASSGKGGQSYEQYF
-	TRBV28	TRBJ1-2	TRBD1	TGTGCCATTCTCCCCCAGGGGGGAGACGGCTACACCTTC	CAILPQGGDGYTF
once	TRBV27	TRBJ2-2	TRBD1	TGTGCCAGTGGACAGGACGCGAACACCGGGGAGCTGTTTTTT	CASGQDANTGELFF
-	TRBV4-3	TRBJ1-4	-	TGCGCCAGCAGCCAAGATCCCCCTTTCCGGGGATCGACTAATGAAAAACTGTTTTTT	CASSQDPPFRGSTNEKLFF
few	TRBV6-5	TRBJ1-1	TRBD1	TGTGCCAGCAAGGGACAGGGAAGCACTGAAGCTTTCTTT	CASKGQGSTEAFF
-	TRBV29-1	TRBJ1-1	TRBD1	TGCAGCGTGAGGGGACAGGTAGGCACTGAAGCTTTCTTT	CSVRGQVGTEAFF
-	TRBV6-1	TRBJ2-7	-	TGTGCCAGCAGGGTCGGACATAAAAGCTCCTACGAGCAGTACTTC	CASRVGHKSSYEQYF
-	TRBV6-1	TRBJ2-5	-	TGTGCCAGCAGTGTGACAGTTAAACAAGAGACCCAGTACTTC	CASSVTVKQETQYF
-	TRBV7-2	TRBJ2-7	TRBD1	TGTGCCAGCAGCACCGGGACAGGGTTCCCCTACGAGCAGTACTTC	CASSTGTGFPYEQYF
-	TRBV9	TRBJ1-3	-	TGTGCCAGCAGCAGTACGGATAGCTCTGGAAACACCCTATATTTT	CASSSTDSSGNTLYF
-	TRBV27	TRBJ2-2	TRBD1	TGTGCCAGCAGGCTACTACTTACAGGGGGCGAGAGGACCGGGGAGCTGTTTTTT	CASRLLLTGGERTGELFF
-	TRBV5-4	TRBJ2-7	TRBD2	TGTGCCAGCAGCAGAGGAATAGCGGGGGGGCCCTACGAGCAGTACTTC	CASSRGIAGGPYEQYF
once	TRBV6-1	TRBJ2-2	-	TGTGCCAGCAGTGACAGGGTCACCGGGGAGCTGTTTTTT	CASSDRVTGELFF
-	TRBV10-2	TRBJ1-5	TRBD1	TGCGCCAGCAGTGCCCGGGACAGGGGTTATAGCAATCAGCCCCAGCATTTT	CASSARDRGYSNQPQHF
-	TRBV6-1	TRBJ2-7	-	TGTGCCAGCAGTGAAGGAGGGCCGGACGAGCAGTACTTC	CASSEGGPDEQYF
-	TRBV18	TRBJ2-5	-	TGTGCCAGCTCACCTTATTTAGAGACCCAGTACTTC	CASSPYLETQYF
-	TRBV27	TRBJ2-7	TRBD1	TGTGCCAGCAGTTTTGGGGACAGGGGGTCATACGAGCAGTACTTC	CASSFGDRGSYEQYF
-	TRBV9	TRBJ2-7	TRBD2	TGTGCCAGCAGCCAATCCGGGACTAGCGGGAGCCACGAGCAGTACTTC	CASSQSGTSGSHEQYF
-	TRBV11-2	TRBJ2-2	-	TGTGCCAGCAGACCAATTCGGGGGAAGACCGGGGAGCTGTTTTTT	CASRPIRGKTGELFF
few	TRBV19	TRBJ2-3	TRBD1	TGTGCCACCGGGTGGGACAGCCACACAGATACGCAGTATTTT	CATGWDSHTDTQYF
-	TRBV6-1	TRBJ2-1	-	TGTGCCAGCAGTGAAGCACTGACGAGGGTCAATGAGCAGTTCTTC	CASSEALTRVNEQFF
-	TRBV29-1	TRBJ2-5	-	TGCAGCGTTGAAGAGGGGGGAGAGACCCAGTACTTC	CSVEEGGETQYF
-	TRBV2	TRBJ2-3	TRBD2	TGTGCCAGCAGTGAAGCGCGGGCTAGCGGGAGGACAGATACGCAGTATTTT	CASSEARASGRTDTQYF
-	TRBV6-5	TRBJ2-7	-	TGTGCCAGCAGCTCTGGACAGACTCGTGGCGAGCAGTACTTC	CASSSGQTRGEQYF
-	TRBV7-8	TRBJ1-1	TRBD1	TGTGCCAGCAGCTTAGGACAGGGTGAAGCTTTCTTT	CASSLGQGEAFF
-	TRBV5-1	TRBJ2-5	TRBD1	TGCGCCAGCAGCTCCGGGACAGGGGCATGGGAGACCCAGTACTTC	CASSSGTGAWETQYF
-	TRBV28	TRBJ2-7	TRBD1	TGTGCCAGCAGTTTAACCGGGACAGGGGTCTACGAGCAGTACTTC	CASSLTGTGVYEQYF
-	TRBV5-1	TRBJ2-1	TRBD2	TGCGCCAGCAGCACTAGCGGGGCTTCCTACAATGAGCAGTTCTTC	CASSTSGASYNEQFF
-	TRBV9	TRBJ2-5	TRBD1	TGTGCCAGCAGCGCAAAGCCCCAGACAGGGGGTGGGGAGACCCAGTACTTC	CASSAKPQTGGGETQYF
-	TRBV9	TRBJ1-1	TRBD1	TGTGCCAGCAGCGTCGCAGGGGGCAAAGCTTTCTTT	CASSVAGGKAFF
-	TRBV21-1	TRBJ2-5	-	TGTGCCAGCAGCATTATAGGGGGGGGCCTCCAAGAGACCCAGTACTTC	CASSIIGGGLQETQYF
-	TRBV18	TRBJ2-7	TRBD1	TGTGCCAGCTCAACGGACAGGGGCTACGAGCAGTACTTC	CASSTDRGYEQYF
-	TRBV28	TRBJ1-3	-	TGTGCCAGCAGTTTGGGGGGGGGCCGCTCTGGAAACACCATATATTTT	CASSLGGGRSGNTIYF
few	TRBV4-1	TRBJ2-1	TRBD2	TGCGCCAGCAGCCGCGGCAGCCGGAGAGGGCTAGCGGGGTACAATGAGCAGTTCTTC	CASSRGSRRGLAGYNEQFF
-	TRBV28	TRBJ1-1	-	TGTGCCAGCAGTTTATGGCAGGGGAACACTGAAGCTTTCTTT	CASSLWQGNTEAFF
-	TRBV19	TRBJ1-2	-	TGTGCCAGTAGTACCCCCCAGGCGGGCTACACCTTC	CASSTPQAGYTF
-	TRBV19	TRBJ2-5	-	TGTGCCAGTAGCGAGGTAGCAGAGCTAGGCGCCCAGTACTTC	CASSEVAELGAQYF